This entry concerns a single TCR beta chain. These data originate in a study of blood T cell repertoires in COVID-19. In the study overall: COVID-19 samples collected from the United States, Italy and Spain covered acute and convalescent phases. The cDNA or gDNA used as material had been derived from T cells, B-cell-depleted T cells, or PBMCs.

As handled by the study authors: Nucleated cell number was recorded as an estimate derived from reference gene primer amplification. Only in-frame clones appear in the TCRdb table, and some are missing; sequencing was by immunoSEQ multiplex PCR. That table furnishes V, J and clone size, whereas the DNA furnished D and trimming. The sample lists 100,000 or so clones; 85% to 95% were seen once. In germline, CDR1 is LNHDA, CDR2 SQIVND (reference sequence). The CDR3 is 14 residues long. V lost 5 bases and J lost 3; bases outside the gene matches: 2. The sequenced material came from peripheral blood. The TCR originated in a woman aged 55-70 years with active COVID-19. This rearrangement joins TRBV19 to TRBJ2-1; 9 nucleotides agree with TRBD1. DNA for the CDR3: TGTGCCAGTAGTGGGACAGGGTACTACAATGAGCAGTTCTTC. The encoded protein is CASSGTGYYNEQFF.